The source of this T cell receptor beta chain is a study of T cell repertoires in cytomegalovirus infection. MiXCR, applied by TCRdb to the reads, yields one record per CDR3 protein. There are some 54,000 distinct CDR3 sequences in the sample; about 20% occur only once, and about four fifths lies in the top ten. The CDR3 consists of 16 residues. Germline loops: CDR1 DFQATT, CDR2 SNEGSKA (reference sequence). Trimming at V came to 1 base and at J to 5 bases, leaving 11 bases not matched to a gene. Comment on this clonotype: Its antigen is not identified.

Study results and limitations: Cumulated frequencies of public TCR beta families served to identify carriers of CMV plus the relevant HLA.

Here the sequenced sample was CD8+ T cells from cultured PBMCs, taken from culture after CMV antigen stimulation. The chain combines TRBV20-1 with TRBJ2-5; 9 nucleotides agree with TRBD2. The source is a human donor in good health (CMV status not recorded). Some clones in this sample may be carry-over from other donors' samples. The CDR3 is CSARGGGGASWETQYF. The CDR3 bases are TGCAGTGCTAGAGGCGGCGGGGGGGCGAGTTGGGAGACCCAGTACTTC.